These 17 T cell receptor beta chains were all obtained from the same sample, sequenced in a study of T cell clones after liver transplantation (dated by TCRdb to about 2019). Sample time point, as interpreted from the label and publication: pre-transplant. The method was the immunoSEQ multiplex PCR assay. What TCRdb holds here is the immuneACCESS table cut down to in-frame rearrangements. Part of the clones is not present; checked against another copy, under half of the missing clones reflect an unresolved V gene, and the others are unexplained. This sample holds tens of thousands of clones; about 64% were observed only once. The ten largest make up 15% of the sample. Source: CD4+ T cells from blood, taken before liver transplant. The receptor set was obtained from a human donor who received a liver transplant.

The DNA for the CDR3 is TGTGCCAGCAGTTACCGGGGAGATACGCAGTATTTT. Translated: CASSYRGDTQYF. V usage is TRBV6-6 and J usage is TRBJ2-3; possible D gene TRBD2, 5 bases. The CDR3 totals 12 residues. Looked up from germline, CDR1 is MNHNY and CDR2 is SVGAGI (reference sequence). Trimming pared 2 bases from V and 5 bases from J, leaving 5 bases between.

CDR3 sequence reads: CASSLGLAGPNTGELFF. CDR3 nucleotides: TGTGCCAGCAGCTTAGGGCTAGCGGGACCGAACACCGGGGAGCTGTTTTTT. The rearrangement joins TRBV7-6 to TRBJ2-2, with 9 bases aligning to TRBD2. The CDR3 consists of 17 residues. J gave up 0 bases and V 1 base, and 3 bases lay outside the gene matches. The germline V gene encodes CDR1 SGHVS and CDR2 FNYEAQ.

This clone occurred once. The chain is built from TRBV7-8 and TRBJ2-1; 12 bases agree with TRBD2. V trimming: 5 bases; J trimming: 2 bases; junction bases outside the gene matches: 10. The germline V gene encodes CDR1 SGHVS and CDR2 FQNEAQ. This CDR3 spans 18 amino acids. The CDR3 DNA reads TGTGCCAGCAGCCCAGAACTAGCGGGGGGTTGGACCTACAATGAGCAGTTCTTC. This codes for CASSPELAGGWTYNEQFF.

The rearrangement links TRBV28 to TRBJ2-7; 7 nucleotides align to TRBD2. The length of the CDR3 is 18 residues. The V gene end was trimmed by 3 bases and the J gene end by 2 bases; junction bases not matched to a gene: 16. CDR1 is MDHEN, CDR2 SYDVKM, per germline. CDR3 sequence: CASSLSLGLGTTAYEQYF. Here the CDR3 DNA reads TGTGCCAGCAGTTTGAGTTTGGGGTTGGGGACTACCGCCTACGAGCAGTACTTC.

V usage is TRBV4-2 and J usage is TRBJ2-1; 11 positions match TRBD1. This CDR3 is 14 amino acids long. Germline CDR1 and CDR2: LGHNA and YNFKEQ. Trimming removed 4 bases from V and 10 bases from J; junction bases left unmatched: 6. CDR3 nucleotide sequence: TGTGCCAGCAGCCCTGGACAGGGGGCGCGCGAGCAGTTCTTC. Its protein is CASSPGQGAREQFF.

The chain combines TRBV29-1 with TRBJ2-5; TRBD2 is a possible D gene (5 bases). The CDR3 runs to 12 residues. Germline V gene sequence: CDR1 SQVTM, CDR2 ANQGSEA. V was cut by 4 bases and J by 0 bases, with 6 bases left in between. The CDR3 DNA sequence: TGCAGCGTTGGAGGGAACCAAGAGACCCAGTACTTC. Encoded protein: CSVGGNQETQYF. The full variable domain, with the rest looked up from reference TRBV29-1 and TRBJ2-5, is SAVISQKPSRDICQRGTSLTIQCQVDSQVTMMFWYRQQPGQSLTLIATANQGSEATYESGFVIDKFPISRPNLTFSTLTVSNMSPEDSSIYLCSVGGNQETQYFGPGTRLLVL.

The rearrangement joins TRBV7-6 to TRBJ2-5, with 10 bases lining up with TRBD2. The CDR3 runs to 16 residues. The germline gives CDR1 SGHVS, CDR2 FNYEAQ. V shed 4 bases, J shed 2 bases, and the junction held 7 bases outside the gene matches. CDR3 bases: TGTGCCAGCAGCTGGGATAGCGGGGGGCTACAAGAGACCCAGTACTTC. It is translated as CASSWDSGGLQETQYF.

Regarding this clone: This sample includes further DNA sequences coding for the same CDR3. V gene TRBV18 combines with J gene TRBJ1-2; 8 positions match TRBD1. The junction had 2 bases not matched to a gene; V was cut back by 4 bases and J by 4 bases. The CDR3 sequence is 13 residues long. Per the germline V gene, CDR1 is KGHSH and CDR2 is LQKENI. Written as DNA, the CDR3 is TGTGCCAGCTCACAAGGACAGGGCTATGGCTACACCTTC. It specifies CASSQGQGYGYTF. Together with reference TRBV18 and TRBJ1-2, the CDR3 gives the full variable domain: NAGVMQNPRHLVRRRGQEARLRCSPMKGHSHVYWYRQLPEEGLKFMVYLQKENIIDESGMPKERFSAEFPKEGPSILRIQQVVRGDSAAYFCASSQGQGYGYTFGSGTRLTVV.

This rearrangement joins TRBV25-1 to TRBJ1-6; D uncertain. The CDR3 has 16 amino acids. V shed 2 bases and J shed 7 bases, with 15 bases lying between them. Germline CDR1 is MGHDK and CDR2 is SYGVNS. This CDR3 reads CASSEEGNSPNSPLHF. The DNA for the CDR3 is TGTGCCAGCAGTGAAGAGGGCAATTCACCGAATTCACCCCTCCACTTT.

The rearrangement joins TRBV18 to TRBJ2-5; a possible D gene is TRBD1 (6 bases). This CDR3 spans 17 amino acids. The ends were cut back, 2 bases at V and 5 bases at J, with 21 bases in the middle. Germline CDR1 KGHSH, CDR2 LQKENI. DNA for the CDR3: TGTGCCAGCTCACCAAATTTCGGGAAAGGGGGAAGTGAGACCCAGTACTTC. Amino acid sequence: CASSPNFGKGGSETQYF.

The chain combines TRBV9 with TRBJ2-2, with TRBD2 matching 11 bases. The V gene end was trimmed by 2 bases and the J gene end by 5 bases; junction bases not matched to a gene: 5. The germline CDR1 and CDR2 sequences are SGDLS and YYNGEE. This CDR3 has 16 residues. Here the CDR3 DNA reads TGTGCCAGCAGCGTCGTAGCGGGGGGGCGTACCGGGGAGCTGTTTTTT. Amino acid sequence: CASSVVAGGRTGELFF.

V is TRBV7-2 and J is TRBJ1-1; D unclear. This CDR3 region has 15 residues. Germline V gene data show CDR1 as SGHTA and CDR2 as FQGNSA. V was trimmed by 2 bases and J by 2 bases, leaving 12 bases between them. The chain's CDR3 is CASSLPRRSNTEAFF. The CDR3 nucleotides read TGTGCCAGCAGCTTACCTAGGCGGAGTAACACTGAAGCTTTCTTT.

The chain joins TRBV19 to TRBJ1-5; 7 bases agree with TRBD1. The germline V gene has CDR1 LNHDA and CDR2 SQIVND (reference sequence). V lost 7 bases and J lost 5; bases outside the gene matches: 5. This CDR3 comprises 13 residues. The CDR3: CASMTGPHQPQHF. DNA for the CDR3: TGTGCCAGTATGACAGGGCCCCATCAGCCCCAGCATTTT.

The chain combines TRBV6-1 with TRBJ2-7; 12 nucleotides match TRBD1. The CDR3 spans 15 residues. Germline lookup yields CDR1 MNHNS and CDR2 SASEGT. V dropped 6 bases and J dropped 5; count of bases not matched to a gene: 8. The CDR3 spells CASRSGQGAFHEQYF. In DNA, the CDR3 is TGTGCCAGCAGATCGGGACAGGGGGCTTTCCACGAGCAGTACTTC.

V and J are TRBV9 and TRBJ1-5, with 8 bases fitting TRBD1. Germline CDR1 is SGDLS and CDR2 is YYNGEE. The trim removed 6 bases at V and 7 bases at J, leaving 6 bases unmatched. This CDR3 contains 13 residues. CDR3 in DNA: TGTGCCAGCACGGACAGGGCTGGCCAGCCCCAGCATTTT. Protein sequence: CASTDRAGQPQHF.

The rearrangement uses TRBV28 and TRBJ2-5, with D uncertain. Germline CDR1 is MDHEN and CDR2 is SYDVKM. The CDR3 is made up of 12 amino acids. Trimming removed 2 bases at V and 4 bases at J, with 5 bases between. The DNA for the CDR3 is TGTGCCAGCAGTTTAAACGGAGAGACCCAGTACTTC. Protein sequence: CASSLNGETQYF.

The chain uses TRBV6-5 and TRBJ2-1, with 8 bases identical to TRBD2. V dropped 0 bases and J dropped 6; count of bases not matched to a gene: 7. The CDR3 sequence is 16 residues long. Germline CDR1 reads MNHEY; CDR2 reads SVGAGI. CDR3 region: CASSYSRSGGPNEQFF. CDR3 sequence (DNA): TGTGCCAGCAGTTACTCGCGAAGCGGGGGACCCAATGAGCAGTTCTTC.